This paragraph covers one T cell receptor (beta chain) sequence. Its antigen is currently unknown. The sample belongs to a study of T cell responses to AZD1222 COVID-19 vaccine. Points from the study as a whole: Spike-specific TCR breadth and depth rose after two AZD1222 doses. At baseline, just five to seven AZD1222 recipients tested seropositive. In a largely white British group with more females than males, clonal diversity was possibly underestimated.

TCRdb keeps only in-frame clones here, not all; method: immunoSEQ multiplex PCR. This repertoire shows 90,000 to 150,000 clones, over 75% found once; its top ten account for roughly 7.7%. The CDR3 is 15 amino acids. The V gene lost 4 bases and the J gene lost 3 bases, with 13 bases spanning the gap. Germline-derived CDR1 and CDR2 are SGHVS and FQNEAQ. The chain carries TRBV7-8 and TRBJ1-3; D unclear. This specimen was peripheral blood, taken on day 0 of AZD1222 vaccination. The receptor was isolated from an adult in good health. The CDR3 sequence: CASSSEGRGGNTIYF. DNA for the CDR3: TGTGCCAGCAGCTCGGAAGGGCGCGGTGGAAACACCATATATTTT.